One and the same sample provided the 3 T cell receptor beta chains below, sequenced in a study of control samples from healthy donors and cancer patients. Only in-frame clones appear in the TCRdb table, and some are missing; sequencing was by immunoSEQ multiplex PCR. The sample includes 96,000 or so clones, 93% of them seen just once. The sample comprised blood. Source of these receptors: a young man in good health.

The rearrangement joins TRBV4-3 to TRBJ1-5; D is possibly TRBD1 (5 bases). V lost 0 bases to trimming and J lost 5 bases, with 14 bases between them. The CDR3 is 16 residues long. CDR1 is LGHNA and CDR2 is YSLEER in the germline V gene. The chain's CDR3 is CASSQDLGGGDQPQHF. The CDR3, as DNA: TGCGCCAGCAGCCAAGATTTGGGTGGGGGGGATCAGCCCCAGCATTTT.

A single count supports this clone. The chain is built from TRBV4-1 and TRBJ1-1; maybe TRBD1 (5 bases). The germline V gene has CDR1 MGHRA and CDR2 YSYEKL. Trimming stripped 4 bases from V and 0 bases from J, with 24 bases between. This CDR3 is built from 19 residues. The CDR3 DNA is TGCGCCAGCAGCCCACTGGCGGGACGGGTACGGATTATGAACACTGAAGCTTTCTTT. Translating gives CASSPLAGRVRIMNTEAFF.

The chain is built from TRBV5-1 and TRBJ1-2; D uncertain. V was shortened by 6 bases and J by 9 bases, with 21 bases between the two germline ends. Germline V gives CDR1 SGHRS, CDR2 YFSETQ. This CDR3 spans 14 amino acids. The CDR3 sequence is CASTNTDGGTRYTF. CDR3 DNA sequence: TGCGCCAGCACCAACACGGACGGAGGTACTCGCTACACCTTC.